Below, 28 T cell receptor beta chains from the same sample are listed, as sequenced in a study of shared clonotypes between healthy human individuals. Naive CD8 isolation took CD45RO-negative cells positively selected for CCR7 and excluded terminally differentiated effector memory CD45RA+ cells. The data were produced by immunoSEQ multiplex PCR, yet TCRdb's version contains in-frame clones alone and is incomplete. Of about 2.1 million clones in the sample, just under 95% were seen once. Sequenced: naive CD8+ T cells from PBMCs. These receptor sequences come from a man between 18 and 35 years old in good health. Some clones in this sample may be carry-over from other donors' samples.

This sequence joins TRBV7-9 and TRBJ2-7, with 10 bases matching TRBD1. The V segment lost 5 bases and the J segment 3 bases; nucleotides outside the gene matches: 7. CDR1 is SEHNR, CDR2 FQNEAQ, per germline (reference sequence). There are 15 residues in the CDR3. The CDR3 DNA reads TGTGCCAGCAGCCAAGCGGGACAGGGGATCTACGAGCAGTACTTC. This gives the protein CASSQAGQGIYEQYF.

The chain couples TRBV7-8 to TRBJ2-5, with 9 positions matching TRBD1. Germline V gene lookup returns CDR1 SGHVS and CDR2 FQNEAQ. J lost 2 bases, V lost 5 bases, and 15 bases had no gene match. The CDR3 spans 18 residues. The CDR3 is CASSPSLSPGQGQETQYF. CDR3 sequence (DNA): TGTGCCAGCAGCCCCTCCTTATCGCCGGGACAGGGACAAGAGACCCAGTACTTC.

This rearrangement joins TRBV30 to TRBJ2-1; tentatively, D is TRBD2 (5 bases). The CDR3 spans 13 residues. V lost 3 bases and J 4 bases, leaving 10 bases between the germline ends. The V gene's germline CDR1 is GTSNPN and CDR2 SVGIG (reference sequence). The CDR3 bases are TGTGCCTGGAGCGGAACGGGGTACAATGAGCAGTTCTTC. It encodes CAWSGTGYNEQFF.

This clone was picked up a small number of times. The sample has other DNA sequences that encode this CDR3 too. For the CDR3, the DNA is TGTGCCAGCAGCTTAGATAACACTGAAGCTTTCTTT. Amino acid sequence: CASSLDNTEAFF. The chain uses TRBV7-9 and TRBJ1-1; D gene uncertain. Germline assignment: CDR1 SEHNR and CDR2 FQNEAQ (reference sequence). This CDR3 contains 12 residues. Trimming stripped 1 base from V and 2 bases from J, with 2 bases between. Full variable domain (remainder filled in from reference TRBV7-9 and TRBJ1-1): DTGVSQNPRHKITKRGQNVTFRCDPISEHNRLYWYRQTLGQGPEFLTYFQNEAQLEKSRLLSDRFSAERPKGSFSTLEIQRTEQGDSAMYLCASSLDNTEAFFGQGTRLTVV.

V usage is TRBV10-2 and J usage is TRBJ2-3; 7 bases are a match to TRBD1. Trimming took 8 bases from V and 1 from J; bases not matched to a gene: 3. Germline V CDR1 and CDR2: WSHSY, SAAADI. The CDR3 spans 13 residues. The CDR3 protein is CASYDRGTDTQYF. The CDR3 nucleotides read TGCGCCAGCTATGACAGGGGCACAGATACGCAGTATTTT.

V and J are TRBV11-2 and TRBJ2-7, with D maybe TRBD2 (6 bases). V was trimmed by 5 bases and J by 4 bases, leaving 18 bases between them. The CDR3 has 15 amino acids. Per germline, CDR1 SGHAT and CDR2 FQNNGV. CDR3 sequence reads: CASSQGDFSWYEQYF. The CDR3 DNA sequence: TGTGCCAGCAGCCAAGGGGACTTCTCGTGGTACGAGCAGTACTTC.

J is TRBJ1-1 and V is TRBV18, with 7 bases aligning to TRBD1. The V segment lost 2 bases and the J segment 1 base; nucleotides outside the gene matches: 4. Germline V CDR1 and CDR2: KGHSH, LQKENI. The CDR3 has 15 residues. CDR3 nucleotide sequence: TGTGCCAGCTCACCAAACCGGGACAGGAACACTGAAGCTTTCTTT. This codes for CASSPNRDRNTEAFF.

The chain carries TRBV6-1 and TRBJ1-2; D gene ambiguous. V was clipped by 6 bases and J by 3 bases, with 5 bases between them. This CDR3 contains 11 residues. The V gene's germline CDR1 is MNHNS and CDR2 SASEGT. The CDR3 DNA reads TGTGCCAGCAGGACCCACTATGGCTACACCTTC. Translation gives CASRTHYGYTF.

V is TRBV29-1 and J is TRBJ1-3; 9 nucleotides agree with TRBD1. Germline-derived CDR1 and CDR2 are SQVTM and ANQGSEA. V lost 4 bases, J lost 4 bases, and 5 bases stayed unmatched. The length of the CDR3 is 14 residues. In DNA form, the CDR3 reads TGCAGCGTTGGGACAGGGGTATGGGGAAACACCATATATTTT. This codes for CSVGTGVWGNTIYF.

This chain uses TRBV30 with TRBJ1-2, with 7 nucleotides matching TRBD1. The CDR3 extends over 13 amino acids. Germline CDR1 GTSNPN, CDR2 SVGIG (reference sequence). V shed 1 base, J shed 4 bases, and the junction held 3 bases outside the gene matches. DNA of the CDR3: TGTGCCTGGAGTGGAGCAGGGGGCTATGGCTACACCTTC. This translates into CAWSGAGGYGYTF.

The chain couples TRBV13 to TRBJ2-5, with D hard to call. V lost 4 bases and J 1 base, leaving 16 bases between the germline ends. The CDR3 sequence is 16 residues long. Looked up from germline, CDR1 is PRHDT and CDR2 is FYEKMQ (reference sequence). Written as DNA, the CDR3 is TGTGCCAGCAGCTACGCAGGTCAGGACCTCCAAGAGACCCAGTACTTC. This translates into CASSYAGQDLQETQYF.

V and J are TRBV5-6 and TRBJ2-5; 9 bases map to TRBD1. The germline V gene encodes CDR1 SGHDT and CDR2 YYEEEE. This CDR3 is 15 amino acids long. The V segment lost 5 bases and the J segment 5 bases; nucleotides outside the gene matches: 10. CDR3 loop: CASRDGDREIETQYF. The CDR3 DNA is TGTGCCAGCAGGGACGGGGACAGGGAAATCGAGACCCAGTACTTC. Together with reference TRBV5-6 and TRBJ2-5, the CDR3 gives the full variable domain: DAGVTQSPTHLIKTRGQQVTLRCSPKSGHDTVSWYQQALGQGPQFIFQYYEEEERQRGNFPDRFSGHQFPNYSSELNVNALLLGDSALYLCASRDGDREIETQYFGPGTRLLVL.

There are a few counts of this clone. This rearrangement joins TRBV13 to TRBJ1-1; the D is unclear. CDR1 and CDR2 (germline): PRHDT, FYEKMQ (reference sequence). Trimming pared 4 bases from V and 8 bases from J, leaving 11 bases between. This CDR3 spans 12 amino acids. This chain's CDR3 is CASSSQGIEAFF. As DNA, the CDR3 is TGTGCCAGCAGCTCCCAAGGAATAGAAGCTTTCTTT. Full variable domain (outside the CDR3, taken from reference TRBV13 and TRBJ1-1): AAGVIQSPRHLIKEKRETATLKCYPIPRHDTVYWYQQGPGQDPQFLISFYEKMQSDKGSIPDRFSAQQFSDYHSELNMSSLELGDSALYFCASSSQGIEAFFGQGTRLTVV.

This chain uses TRBV7-2 with TRBJ2-7; D might be TRBD2 (5 bases). Germline V gene data show CDR1 as SGHTA and CDR2 as FQGNSA. V lost 5 bases, J lost 7 bases, and 18 bases lay in between. The CDR3 has 14 residues. The CDR3 reads CASSPRDLRLEQYF. In DNA, the CDR3 is TGTGCCAGCAGCCCCCGGGATCTACGTCTTGAGCAGTACTTC.

V gene TRBV6-5 combines with J gene TRBJ2-2, with a weak D call TRBD2 (6 bases). V gave up 2 bases and J gave up 1 base, with 8 bases separating them. Germline assignment: CDR1 MNHEY and CDR2 SVGAGI. CDR3 length: 15 residues. CDR3 region: CASSYDSGNTGELFF. CDR3 sequence (DNA): TGTGCCAGCAGTTACGATAGCGGGAACACCGGGGAGCTGTTTTTT.

As DNA, the CDR3 is TGTGCCAGCAGTTCCCGCGGGACATCCGGGGAGCTGTTTTTT. It codes for CASSSRGTSGELFF. This chain links TRBV27 with TRBJ2-2; D might be TRBD1 or TRBD2, each matching 6 bases. CDR1 and CDR2 (germline): MNHEY, SMNVEV (reference sequence). Trimming shortened V by 4 bases and J by 6 bases, and 12 bases separated the two germline ends. The CDR3 runs 14 residues.

This clone showed up just once. The V call is TRBV5-5, the J call TRBJ2-3; 16 bases agree with TRBD2. With 6 bases clipped from V and 5 bases from J, the junction kept 18 bases outside the gene matches. This CDR3 comprises 20 residues. Germline-derived CDR1 and CDR2 are SGHKS and YYEKEE (reference sequence). As DNA, the CDR3 is TGTGCCAGCAAAGGCGTCGCCGGGACTAGCGGGAGGGCCAGGGGAGATACGCAGTATTTT. Translated, it gives CASKGVAGTSGRARGDTQYF. The complete variable domain, with remaining parts taken from reference TRBV5-5 and TRBJ2-3, reads DAGVTQSPTHLIKTRGQQVTLRCSPISGHKSVSWYQQVLGQGPQFIFQYYEKEERGRGNFPDRFSARQFPNYSSELNVNALLLGDSALYLCASKGVAGTSGRARGDTQYFGPGTRLTVL.

J is TRBJ2-1 and V is TRBV27; perhaps TRBD1 as D (5 bases). CDR3 length: 13 amino acids. The germline V gene has CDR1 MNHEY and CDR2 SMNVEV (reference sequence). Trimming removed 5 bases at V and 6 bases at J, with 11 bases between. The CDR3 region is CASSLQGPNEQFF. CDR3 nucleotides: TGTGCCAGCAGTCTCCAGGGCCCCAATGAGCAGTTCTTC.

V is TRBV11-2 and J is TRBJ2-1; the D is unclear. V was trimmed by 5 bases and J by 6 bases, leaving 23 bases between them. Per germline, CDR1 SGHAT and CDR2 FQNNGV. This CDR3 is built from 17 residues. CDR3 in amino acids: CASSVGWRETVFNEQFF. The CDR3 DNA reads as TGTGCCAGCAGCGTAGGGTGGCGCGAGACGGTCTTCAATGAGCAGTTCTTC. The complete variable domain, with remaining parts taken from reference TRBV11-2 and TRBJ2-1, reads EAGVAQSPRYKIIEKRQSVAFWCNPISGHATLYWYQQILGQGPKLLIQFQNNGVVDDSQLPKDRFSAERLKGVDSTLKIQPAKLEDSAVYLCASSVGWRETVFNEQFFGPGTRLTVL.

The chain couples TRBV10-3 to TRBJ2-7, with 11 bases identical to TRBD2. V was pared by 4 bases and J by 2 bases, with 7 bases of the junction left unmatched. This CDR3 contains 16 residues. Germline CDR1 and CDR2: ENHRY and SYGVKD. The chain's CDR3 is CAISAQGLAAPYEQYF. The CDR3 nucleotides read TGTGCCATCAGTGCCCAGGGACTAGCGGCGCCCTACGAGCAGTACTTC.

This clone was recorded once. This chain uses TRBV9 with TRBJ2-3; D gene unclear. The CDR3 runs to 12 residues. V lost 3 bases and J lost 5, with 7 bases in between. Germline V gives CDR1 SGDLS, CDR2 YYNGEE. This chain's CDR3 is CASSDPGDTQYF. As DNA, the CDR3 is TGTGCCAGCAGCGACCCCGGAGATACGCAGTATTTT.

The gene calls are TRBV7-9 and TRBJ2-1; no reliable D call. CDR3 length: 15 amino acids. Germline V gives CDR1 SEHNR, CDR2 FQNEAQ (reference sequence). Trimming left V 5 bases short and J 3 bases short, with 14 bases between. The CDR3: CASSPDLRLYNEQFF. In DNA, the CDR3 is TGTGCCAGCAGCCCGGATCTCAGACTCTACAATGAGCAGTTCTTC.

V gene TRBV7-9 combines with J gene TRBJ2-5, with 8 bases that match TRBD1. The J call is uncertain, as TRBJ2-7 better fits the DNA end. From germline, CDR1 is SEHNR and CDR2 FQNEAQ (reference sequence). The CDR3 is made up of 17 amino acids. CDR3 amino acids: CASSRRTGPAGINEQYF. As DNA, the CDR3 is TGTGCCAGCAGCCGAAGGACAGGGCCCGCAGGAATCAACGAGCAGTACTTC.

The chain combines TRBV10-1 with TRBJ2-1; 9 bases fit TRBD1. Germline CDR1 reads WNHNN; CDR2 reads SYGVQD (reference sequence). CDR3 size: 13 residues. V was pared by 3 bases and J by 10 bases, with 4 bases of the junction left unmatched. This chain's CDR3 is CASSDTGGGEQFF. The CDR3 nucleotides read TGCGCCAGCAGTGATACAGGGGGCGGGGAGCAGTTCTTC.

In DNA form, the CDR3 reads TGTGCCAGCGGGGGGACCGAGCCCCGGCCCCAGCATTTT. Residues: CASGGTEPRPQHF. The chain uses TRBV27 and TRBJ1-5; maybe TRBD1 (5 bases). This CDR3 region has 13 residues. CDR1 MNHEY and CDR2 SMNVEV come from the germline V gene (reference sequence). V dropped 8 bases and J dropped 9 bases, with 17 bases sitting between them.

The chain links TRBV7-9 to TRBJ2-5; the match to TRBD1 covers 7 bases. The CDR3 has 15 amino acids. J lost 2 bases, V lost 4 bases, and 7 bases had no gene match. Germline V lookup: CDR1 SEHNR, CDR2 FQNEAQ (reference sequence). CDR3 sequence: CASSSRQGEQETQYF. The CDR3, as DNA: TGTGCCAGCAGCTCCCGACAGGGAGAACAAGAGACCCAGTACTTC.

V usage is TRBV27 and J usage is TRBJ2-7, with D possibly being TRBD2 (6 bases). The CDR3 runs 14 residues. Germline CDR1 and CDR2: MNHEY and SMNVEV (reference sequence). V was pared by 4 bases and J by 5 bases, with 15 bases between. The CDR3 DNA reads as TGTGCCAGCAGTTGGGGGGTTCGTGCTCACGAGCAGTACTTC. Residues: CASSWGVRAHEQYF.

The table lists this clone with a few counts. The V gene is TRBV30, the J gene TRBJ1-5; D is unclear. The CDR3 is 15 residues long. CDR1 is GTSNPN and CDR2 is SVGIG in the germline V gene (reference sequence). The V end was cut by 1 base, the J end by 0 bases, with 10 bases between. In DNA, the CDR3 is TGTGCCTGGAGTGAACCCCGCTATAGCAATCAGCCCCAGCATTTT. It encodes CAWSEPRYSNQPQHF.